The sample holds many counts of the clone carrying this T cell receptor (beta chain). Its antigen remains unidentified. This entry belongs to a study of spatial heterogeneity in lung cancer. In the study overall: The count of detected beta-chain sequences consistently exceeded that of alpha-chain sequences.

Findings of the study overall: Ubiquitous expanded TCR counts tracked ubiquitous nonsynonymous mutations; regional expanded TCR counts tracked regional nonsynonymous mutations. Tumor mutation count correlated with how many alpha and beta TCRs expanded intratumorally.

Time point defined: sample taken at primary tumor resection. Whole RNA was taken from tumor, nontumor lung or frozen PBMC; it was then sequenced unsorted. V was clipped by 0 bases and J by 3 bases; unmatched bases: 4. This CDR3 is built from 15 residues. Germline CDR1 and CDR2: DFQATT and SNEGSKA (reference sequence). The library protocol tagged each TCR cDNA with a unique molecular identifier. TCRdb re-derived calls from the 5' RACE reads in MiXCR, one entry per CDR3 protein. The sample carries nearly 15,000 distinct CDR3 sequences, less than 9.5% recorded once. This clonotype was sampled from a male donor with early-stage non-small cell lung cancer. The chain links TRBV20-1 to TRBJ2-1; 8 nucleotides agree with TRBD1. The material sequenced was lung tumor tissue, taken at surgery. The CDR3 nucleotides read TGCAGTGCTAGAGATGTACAGGGGGTCTACAATGAGCAGTTCTTC. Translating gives CSARDVQGVYNEQFF.